The T cell receptor beta chain under discussion was sequenced for a study of cytotoxic CD8 clonotypes in ibrutinib-treated CLL. Study-level background: The authors obtained response samples at a median of approximately 12 months of treatment, range 6 to 36.

Per the germline V gene, CDR1 is SGDLS and CDR2 is YYNGEE. Trimming pared 0 bases from V and 7 bases from J, leaving 13 bases between. The CDR3 extends over 14 amino acids. The method was immunoSEQ multiplex PCR; TCRdb's version includes in-frame clones alone and lacks a portion of them. This sample has roughly 300,000 clones; roughly four fifths occur once, and the top ten carry about 5.3%. This TCR was sampled from a human donor with chronic lymphocytic leukemia. The sample consisted of PBMCs, taken at disease progression, from a patient treated with ibrutinib. The V and J genes are TRBV9 and TRBJ1-1, with D possibly TRBD1 on 5 matching bases. The CDR3 nucleotides are TGTGCCAGCAGCGTAGGTCCCGGGGCGGGTGAAGCTTTCTTT. The encoded protein is CASSVGPGAGEAFF.